This T cell receptor beta chain was documented in a study of OX40 agonist ivuxolimab in advanced cancers. CDR3 length: 13 amino acids. The V end lost 8 bases, the J end lost 7 bases, and 18 bases lay between the germline ends. Looked up from germline, CDR1 is SNHLY and CDR2 is FYNNEI. Produced via immunoSEQ multiplex PCR; TCRdb's table is partial and in-frame only. The table records 45,000 to 65,000 clones, 75% to 90% of them present only once. The source of this sequence is an adult with an advanced solid tumor such as melanoma, head and neck, liver or kidney cancer. Here the sequenced sample was CD4+ or CD8+ T cells sorted from blood, taken in a trial of the OX40 agonist ivuxolimab. The rearrangement links TRBV2 to TRBJ2-7; D possibly corresponds to TRBD2 (5 bases). The CDR3 nucleotides read TGTGCCAGCCTTCGTCCCCCAGGCGGGGAGCAGTACTTC. It specifies CASLRPPGGEQYF.